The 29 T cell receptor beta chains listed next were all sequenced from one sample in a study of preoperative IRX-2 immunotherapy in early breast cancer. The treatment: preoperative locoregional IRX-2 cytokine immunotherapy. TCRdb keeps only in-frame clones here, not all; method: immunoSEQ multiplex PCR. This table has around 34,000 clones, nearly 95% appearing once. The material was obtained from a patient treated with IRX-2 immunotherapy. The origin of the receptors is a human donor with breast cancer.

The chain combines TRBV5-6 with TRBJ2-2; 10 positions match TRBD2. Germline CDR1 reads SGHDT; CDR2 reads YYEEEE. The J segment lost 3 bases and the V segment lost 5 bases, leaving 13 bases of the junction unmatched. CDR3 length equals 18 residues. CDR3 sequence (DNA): TGTGCCAGCAGACTACGTGGGGGCCTAGCGGGAGACACCGGGGAGCTGTTTTTT. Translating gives CASRLRGGLAGDTGELFF.

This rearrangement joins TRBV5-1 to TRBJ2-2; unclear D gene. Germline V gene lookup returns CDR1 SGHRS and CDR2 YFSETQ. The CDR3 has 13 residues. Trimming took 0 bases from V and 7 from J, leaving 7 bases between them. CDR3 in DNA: TGCGCCAGCAGCTTGGAGTGGATCGGGGAGCTGTTTTTT. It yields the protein CASSLEWIGELFF.

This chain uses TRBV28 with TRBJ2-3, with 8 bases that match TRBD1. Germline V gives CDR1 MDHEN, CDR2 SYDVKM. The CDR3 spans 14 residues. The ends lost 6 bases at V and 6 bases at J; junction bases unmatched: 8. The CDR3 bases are TGTGCCAGCAGGCCGGGACAGGCCGGGGATACGCAGTATTTT. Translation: CASRPGQAGDTQYF.

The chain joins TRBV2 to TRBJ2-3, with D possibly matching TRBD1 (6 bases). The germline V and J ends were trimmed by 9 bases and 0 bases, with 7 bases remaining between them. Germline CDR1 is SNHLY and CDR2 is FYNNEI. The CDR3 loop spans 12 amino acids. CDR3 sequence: CARDRSTDTQYF. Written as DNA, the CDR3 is TGTGCCAGGGACAGAAGCACAGATACGCAGTATTTT.

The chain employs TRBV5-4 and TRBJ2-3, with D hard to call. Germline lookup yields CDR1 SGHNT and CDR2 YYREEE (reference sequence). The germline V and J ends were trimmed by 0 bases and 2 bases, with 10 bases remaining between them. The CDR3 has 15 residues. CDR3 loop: CASSLDRGFTDTQYF. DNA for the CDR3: TGTGCCAGCAGCTTGGACCGCGGATTCACAGATACGCAGTATTTT.

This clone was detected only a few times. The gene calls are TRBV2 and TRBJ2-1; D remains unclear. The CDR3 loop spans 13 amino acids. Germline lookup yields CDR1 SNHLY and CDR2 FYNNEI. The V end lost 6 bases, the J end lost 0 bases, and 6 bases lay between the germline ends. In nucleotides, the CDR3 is TGTGCCAGCAGCCTTAGCTCCTACAATGAGCAGTTCTTC. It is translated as CASSLSSYNEQFF.

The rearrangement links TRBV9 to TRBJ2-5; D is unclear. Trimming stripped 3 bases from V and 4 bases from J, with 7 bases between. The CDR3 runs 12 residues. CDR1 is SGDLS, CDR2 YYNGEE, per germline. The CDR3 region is CASSGWGETQYF. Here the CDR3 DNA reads TGTGCCAGCAGCGGGTGGGGAGAGACCCAGTACTTC.

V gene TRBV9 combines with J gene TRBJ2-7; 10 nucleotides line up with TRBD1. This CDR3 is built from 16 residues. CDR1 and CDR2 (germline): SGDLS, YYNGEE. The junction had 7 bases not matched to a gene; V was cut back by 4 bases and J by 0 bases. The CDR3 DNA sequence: TGTGCCAGCAGCACCCCGACAGGGGGCAGCTCCTACGAGCAGTACTTC. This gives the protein CASSTPTGGSSYEQYF.

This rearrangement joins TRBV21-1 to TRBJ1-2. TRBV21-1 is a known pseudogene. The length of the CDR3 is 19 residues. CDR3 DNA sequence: TGTGCCAGCAGCAAACTTCTTACTGTCGAAGCCTTAACTAACTATGGCTACACCTTC. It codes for CASSKLLTVEALTNYGYTF.

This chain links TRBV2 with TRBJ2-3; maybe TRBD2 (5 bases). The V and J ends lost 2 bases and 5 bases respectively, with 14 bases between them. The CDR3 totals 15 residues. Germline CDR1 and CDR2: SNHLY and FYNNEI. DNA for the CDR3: TGTGCCAGCAGTGAAATTTGGGTTCGGGGAGATACGCAGTATTTT. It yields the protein CASSEIWVRGDTQYF.

The CDR3 region is CASSVEGLAGDEQYF. The CDR3 bases are TGTGCCAGCAGCGTTGAGGGGCTAGCGGGAGACGAGCAGTACTTC. The genes are TRBV9 and TRBJ2-7; 10 bases fit TRBD2. V dropped 2 bases and J dropped 5; count of bases not matched to a gene: 7. Germline values: CDR1 SGDLS, CDR2 YYNGEE. The CDR3 spans 15 residues.

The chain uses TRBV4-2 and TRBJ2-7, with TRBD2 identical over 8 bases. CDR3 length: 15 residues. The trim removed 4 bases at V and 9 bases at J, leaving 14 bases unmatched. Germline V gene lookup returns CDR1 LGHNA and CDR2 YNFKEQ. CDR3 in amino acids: CASSPKPGGANGQYF. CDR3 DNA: TGTGCCAGCAGCCCAAAACCCGGGGGGGCGAACGGGCAGTACTTC.

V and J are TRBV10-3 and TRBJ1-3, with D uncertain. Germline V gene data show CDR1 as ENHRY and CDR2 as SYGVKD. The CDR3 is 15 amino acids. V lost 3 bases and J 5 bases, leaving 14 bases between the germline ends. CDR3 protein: CAISDPDLYRNTIYF. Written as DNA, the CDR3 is TGTGCCATCAGTGACCCGGACCTTTACCGAAACACCATATATTTT.

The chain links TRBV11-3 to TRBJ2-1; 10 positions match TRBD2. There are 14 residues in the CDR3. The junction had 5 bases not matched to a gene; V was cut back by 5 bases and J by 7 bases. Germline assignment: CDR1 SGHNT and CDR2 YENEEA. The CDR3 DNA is TGTGCCAGCAGCGCTAGCGGGGGAGGGAATGAGCAGTTCTTC. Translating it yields CASSASGGGNEQFF.

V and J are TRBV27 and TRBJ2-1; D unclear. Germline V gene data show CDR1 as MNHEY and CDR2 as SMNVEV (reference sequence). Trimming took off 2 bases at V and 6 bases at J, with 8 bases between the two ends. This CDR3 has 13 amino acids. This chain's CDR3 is CASSLQHTNEQFF. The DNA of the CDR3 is TGTGCCAGCAGTTTACAACATACCAATGAGCAGTTCTTC.

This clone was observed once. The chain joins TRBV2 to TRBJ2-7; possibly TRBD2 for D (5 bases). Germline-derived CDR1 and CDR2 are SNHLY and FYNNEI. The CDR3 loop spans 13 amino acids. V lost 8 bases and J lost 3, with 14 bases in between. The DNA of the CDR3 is TGTGCCAGCGGGAGTAGGGCGAGCTACGAGCAGTACTTC. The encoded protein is CASGSRASYEQYF. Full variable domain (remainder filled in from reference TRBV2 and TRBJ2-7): EPEVTQTPSHQVTQMGQEVILRCVPISNHLYFYWYRQILGQKVEFLVSFYNNEISEKSEIFDDQFSVERPDGSNFTLKIRSTKLEDSAMYFCASGSRASYEQYFGPGTRLTVT.

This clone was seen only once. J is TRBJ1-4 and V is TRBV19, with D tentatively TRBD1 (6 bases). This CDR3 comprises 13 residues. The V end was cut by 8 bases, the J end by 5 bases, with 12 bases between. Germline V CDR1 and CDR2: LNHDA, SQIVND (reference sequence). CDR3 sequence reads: CASGDTLNEKLFF. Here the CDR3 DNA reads TGTGCCAGTGGGGACACCTTGAATGAAAAACTGTTTTTT.

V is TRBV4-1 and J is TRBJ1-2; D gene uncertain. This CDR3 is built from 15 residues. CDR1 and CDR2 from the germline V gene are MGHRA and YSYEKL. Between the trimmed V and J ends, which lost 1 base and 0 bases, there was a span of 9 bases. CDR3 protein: CASSQGELSNYGYTF. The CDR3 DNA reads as TGCGCCAGCAGCCAAGGGGAACTATCTAACTATGGCTACACCTTC.

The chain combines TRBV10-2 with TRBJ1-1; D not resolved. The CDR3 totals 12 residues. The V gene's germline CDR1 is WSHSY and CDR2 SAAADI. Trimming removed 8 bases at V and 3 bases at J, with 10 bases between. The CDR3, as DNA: TGCGCCAGCGCGTTTGGGGACACTGAAGCTTTCTTT. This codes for CASAFGDTEAFF.

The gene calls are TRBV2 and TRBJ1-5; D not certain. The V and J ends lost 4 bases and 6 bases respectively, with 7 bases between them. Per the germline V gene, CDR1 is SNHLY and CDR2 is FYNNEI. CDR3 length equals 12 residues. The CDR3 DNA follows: TGTGCCAGCAGTGTTGGGCTTCAGCCCCAGCATTTT. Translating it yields CASSVGLQPQHF. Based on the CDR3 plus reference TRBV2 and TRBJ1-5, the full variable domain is EPEVTQTPSHQVTQMGQEVILRCVPISNHLYFYWYRQILGQKVEFLVSFYNNEISEKSEIFDDQFSVERPDGSNFTLKIRSTKLEDSAMYFCASSVGLQPQHFGDGTRLSIL.

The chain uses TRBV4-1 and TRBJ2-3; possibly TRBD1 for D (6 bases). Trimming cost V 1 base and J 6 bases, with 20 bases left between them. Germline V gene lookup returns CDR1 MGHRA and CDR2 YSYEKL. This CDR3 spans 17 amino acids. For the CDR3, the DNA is TGCGCCAGCAGCCAAGCCCTATATCAGGGGAGTGGCGATACGCAGTATTTT. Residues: CASSQALYQGSGDTQYF.

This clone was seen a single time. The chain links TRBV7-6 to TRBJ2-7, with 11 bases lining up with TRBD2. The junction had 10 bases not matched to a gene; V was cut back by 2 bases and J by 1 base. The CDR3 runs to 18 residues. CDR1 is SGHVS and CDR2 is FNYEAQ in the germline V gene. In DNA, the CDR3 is TGTGCCAGCAGCTTACAACTAGCGGGAGTTTCTATGTCCTACGAGCAGTACTTC. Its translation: CASSLQLAGVSMSYEQYF.

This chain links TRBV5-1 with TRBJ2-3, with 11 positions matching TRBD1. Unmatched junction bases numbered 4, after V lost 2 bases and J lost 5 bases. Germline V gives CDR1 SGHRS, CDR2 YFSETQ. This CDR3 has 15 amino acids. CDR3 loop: CASSFGTGGVDTQYF. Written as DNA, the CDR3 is TGCGCCAGCAGCTTCGGGACAGGGGGAGTAGATACGCAGTATTTT.

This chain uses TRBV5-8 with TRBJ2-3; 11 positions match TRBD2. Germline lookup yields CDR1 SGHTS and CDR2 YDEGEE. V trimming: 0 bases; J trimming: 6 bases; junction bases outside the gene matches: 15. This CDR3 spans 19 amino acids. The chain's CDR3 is CASSLALSGSGGAWDTQYF. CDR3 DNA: TGTGCCAGCAGCTTGGCCCTCTCGGGTAGCGGGGGGGCGTGGGATACGCAGTATTTT.

The CDR3 region has the DNA TGTGCCAGCAGTCTGCCGGGACTAGCGGGCCCCTACAATGAGCAGTTCTTC. Translated, it gives CASSLPGLAGPYNEQFF. This chain uses TRBV14 with TRBJ2-1, with 12 bases fitting TRBD2. Trimming cost V 6 bases and J 2 bases; bases outside gene matches: 8. Germline-derived CDR1 and CDR2 are SGHDN and FVKESK. There are 17 residues in the CDR3.

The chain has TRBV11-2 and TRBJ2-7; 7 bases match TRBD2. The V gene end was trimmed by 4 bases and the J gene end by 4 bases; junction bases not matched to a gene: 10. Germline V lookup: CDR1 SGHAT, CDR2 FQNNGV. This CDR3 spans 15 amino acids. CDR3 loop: CASSSESSGGYEQYF. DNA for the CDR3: TGTGCCAGCAGCTCGGAGAGTTCGGGGGGTTACGAGCAGTACTTC.

CDR3 residues: CASSLEAADTQYF. CDR3 DNA sequence: TGTGCCAGCAGCTTAGAGGCAGCAGATACGCAGTATTTT. The rearrangement links TRBV11-2 to TRBJ2-3; no clear D. Deletions cut 0 bases from V and 4 bases from J, with 5 bases between. CDR1 SGHAT and CDR2 FQNNGV come from the germline V gene. This CDR3 spans 13 amino acids.

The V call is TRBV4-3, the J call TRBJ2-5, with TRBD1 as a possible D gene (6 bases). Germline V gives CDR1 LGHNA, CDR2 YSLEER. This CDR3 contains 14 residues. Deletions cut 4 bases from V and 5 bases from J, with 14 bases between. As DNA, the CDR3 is TGCGCCAGCAGCCGTACAGGGTGGGGGGAGACCCAGTACTTC. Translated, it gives CASSRTGWGETQYF.

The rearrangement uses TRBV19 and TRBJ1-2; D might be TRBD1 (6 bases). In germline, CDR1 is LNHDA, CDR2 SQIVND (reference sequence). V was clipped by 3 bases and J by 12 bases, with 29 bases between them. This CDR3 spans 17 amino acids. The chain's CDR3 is CASSIGWRTETSETDTF. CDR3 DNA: TGTGCCAGTAGTATTGGGTGGAGGACAGAGACCTCCGAAACGGACACCTTC.